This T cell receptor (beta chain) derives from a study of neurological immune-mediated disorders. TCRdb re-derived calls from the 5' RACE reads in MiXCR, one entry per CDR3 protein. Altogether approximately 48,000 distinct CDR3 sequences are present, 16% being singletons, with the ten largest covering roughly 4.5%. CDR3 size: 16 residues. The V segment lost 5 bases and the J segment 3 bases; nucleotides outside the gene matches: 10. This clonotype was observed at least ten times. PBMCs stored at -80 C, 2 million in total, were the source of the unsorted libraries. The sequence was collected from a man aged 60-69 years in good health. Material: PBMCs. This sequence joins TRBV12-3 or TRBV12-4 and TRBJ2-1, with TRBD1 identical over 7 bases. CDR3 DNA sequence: TGTGCCAGCAGTCCCCGGCAGGGGGATCTCTACAATGAGCAGTTCTTC. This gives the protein CASSPRQGDLYNEQFF.